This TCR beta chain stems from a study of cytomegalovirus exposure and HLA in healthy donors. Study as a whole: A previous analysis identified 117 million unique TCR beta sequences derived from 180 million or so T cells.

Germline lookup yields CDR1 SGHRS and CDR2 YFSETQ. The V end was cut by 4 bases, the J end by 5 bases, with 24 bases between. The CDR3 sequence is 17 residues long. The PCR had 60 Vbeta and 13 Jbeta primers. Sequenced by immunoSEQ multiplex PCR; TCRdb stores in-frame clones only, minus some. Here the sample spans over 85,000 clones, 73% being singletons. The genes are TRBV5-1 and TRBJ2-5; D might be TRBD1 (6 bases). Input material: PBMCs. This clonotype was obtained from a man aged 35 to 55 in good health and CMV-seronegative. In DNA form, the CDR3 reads TGCGCCAGCAGCCTGGAACCGGGACACGGGTCCGGGGAGACCCAGTACTTC. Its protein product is CASSLEPGHGSGETQYF.